This TCR beta chain came from a study of OX40 agonist ivuxolimab in advanced cancers. Overall study context: Patients were infused with ivuxolimab every 2 weeks at 0.01 to 10 mg/kg. Three partial responders included one hepatocellular carcinoma patient and two cutaneous melanoma patients. Study conclusions and caveats: Circulating CD4+ and CD8+ T cells showed clonal expansion by week 6 at 0.1 to 3.0 mg/kg. Some patients without response likewise showed low normalized clonal expansion.

TCRdb's copy holds only in-frame clones and misses some; the assay was immunoSEQ multiplex PCR. The sample carries over 80,000 clones, 88% recorded once. The germline V gene has CDR1 SGHDN and CDR2 FVKESK. The CDR3 length is 13 residues. V lost 4 bases, J lost 6 bases, and 12 bases lay in between. The sample holds one count of this clone. Antigen: not known. The receptor's source is an adult with an advanced solid tumor such as melanoma, head and neck, liver or kidney cancer. The chain uses TRBV14 and TRBJ1-2; D not certain. The starting material was CD4+ or CD8+ T cells sorted from blood, obtained in a trial of the OX40 agonist ivuxolimab. This chain's CDR3 is CASSPRRRNGYTF. As DNA, the CDR3 is TGTGCCAGCAGCCCCCGACGGAGAAATGGCTACACCTTC. Together with reference TRBV14 and TRBJ1-2, the CDR3 gives the full variable domain: EAGVTQFPSHSVIEKGQTVTLRCDPISGHDNLYWYRRVMGKEIKFLLHFVKESKQDESGMPNNRFLAERTGGTYSTLKVQPAELEDSGVYFCASSPRRRNGYTFGSGTRLTVV.